This TCR beta chain was sequenced in a study of blood T cell repertoires in COVID-19. Across the study: Collection of acute and convalescent COVID-19 samples took place in the United States, Italy and Spain. The analysed material was cDNA or gDNA that came from T cells, B-cell-depleted T cells, or PBMCs.

In the source study's methods: Cell counts per sample came from amplifying reference gene primers. Repertoires were generated with immunoSEQ multiplex PCR, while TCRdb's copy carries only in-frame clones and drops some. V and J calls and clone size are as listed in that table; D and trimming were resolved from the DNA. The sample carries some 200,000 clones, 80% to 95% recorded once. The germline V gene has CDR1 LNHNV and CDR2 YYDKDF (reference sequence). The V and J ends lost 9 bases and 1 base, in that order; junction bases with no gene match: 10. The CDR3 runs 15 residues. The rearrangement uses TRBV15 and TRBJ2-5, with TRBD2 identical over 8 bases. The source material was peripheral blood. This receptor was identified in a man aged 50 or older with acute or convalescent COVID-19. CDR3 nucleotides: TGTGCCACGCCGACCAGCGGGGGCCTCCAAGAGACCCAGTACTTC. It is translated as CATPTSGGLQETQYF.